Below, one T cell receptor beta chain is given with its context. In the authors' workflow: Scientists estimated how many nucleated cells there were by amplifying reference gene primers. The table came from immunoSEQ multiplex PCR; TCRdb's copy has only in-frame clones and leaves some out. Clone size and the V and J calls come from that table; the DNA yielded D and trimming. The table lists 270,000 or so clones, roughly nine tenths of them singletons. These data belong to a study of blood T cell repertoires in COVID-19. Background on the study: COVID-19 samples, acute and convalescent, were from the United States, Italy and Spain. Nucleic acid was either cDNA or gDNA, and it came from T cells, B-cell-depleted T cells, or PBMCs.

The CDR3 covers 13 residues. The germline V gene encodes CDR1 LGHNT and CDR2 FRNRAP. J was trimmed by 8 bases and V by 9 bases; bases with no gene match: 8. The chain combines TRBV12-5 with TRBJ2-1; 9 nucleotides agree with TRBD2. The material sequenced was peripheral blood. This clonotype was sampled from a man aged 35 to 55 with active or convalescent COVID-19. The CDR3 coding sequence is TGTGCTAGCACTCAGGGACTAGCCGATGAGCAGTTCTTC. This encodes CASTQGLADEQFF.